This T cell receptor (beta chain) was captured by sequencing in a study of identical twins. General study points: When twins shared out-of-frame alpha sequences, those sequences had excess low generation probability. Out-of-frame TCR alpha sharing in monozygotic twins exceeded recombination model predictions.

Via MiXCR, TCRdb re-called the 5' RACE reads, giving one row per CDR3 protein. Of around 680,000 distinct CDR3 sequences in the sample, over 8.5% were seen once. Everyone who donated was a healthy Caucasian. This clonotype was seen many times. Antigen unknown. V was pared by 7 bases and J by 6 bases, with 6 bases of the junction left unmatched. There are 13 residues in the CDR3. These same records also appear under a second study, on yellow fever vaccine responses in identical twins.

The rearrangement uses TRBV12-3 or TRBV12-4 and TRBJ1-2, with 9 bases aligning to TRBD1. Sequencing input: PBMCs. This clonotype was obtained from a woman younger than 30 in good health. CDR3 sequence reads: CASTSGQGHGYTF. As DNA, the CDR3 is TGTGCCAGCACCTCGGGACAGGGCCATGGCTACACCTTC.